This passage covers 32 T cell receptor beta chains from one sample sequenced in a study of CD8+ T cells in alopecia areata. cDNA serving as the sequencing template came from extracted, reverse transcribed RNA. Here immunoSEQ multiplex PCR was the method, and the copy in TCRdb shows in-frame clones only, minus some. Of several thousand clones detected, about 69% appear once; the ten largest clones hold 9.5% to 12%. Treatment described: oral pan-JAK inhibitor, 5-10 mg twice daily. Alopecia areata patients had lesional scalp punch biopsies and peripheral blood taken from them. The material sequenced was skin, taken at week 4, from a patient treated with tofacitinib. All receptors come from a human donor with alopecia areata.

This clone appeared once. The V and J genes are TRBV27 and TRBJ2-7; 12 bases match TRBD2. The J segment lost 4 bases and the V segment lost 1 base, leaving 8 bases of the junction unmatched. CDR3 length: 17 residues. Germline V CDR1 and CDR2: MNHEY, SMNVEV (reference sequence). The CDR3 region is CASSLLASGRAGYEQYF. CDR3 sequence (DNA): TGTGCCAGCAGTTTATTGGCTAGCGGGAGGGCCGGGTACGAGCAGTACTTC.

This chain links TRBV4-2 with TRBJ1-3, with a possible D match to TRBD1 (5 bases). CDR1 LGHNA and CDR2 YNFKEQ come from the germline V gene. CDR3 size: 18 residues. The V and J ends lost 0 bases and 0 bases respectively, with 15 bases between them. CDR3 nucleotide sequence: TGTGCCAGCAGCCAAGATCTGGGACCGTTGGGCTCTGGAAACACCATATATTTT. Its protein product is CASSQDLGPLGSGNTIYF.

Here the CDR3 DNA reads TGTGCCAGCAGCTTAGAGGCGCAAAGCTCCTACGAGCAGTACTTC. This gives the protein CASSLEAQSSYEQYF. The chain carries TRBV7-8 and TRBJ2-7, with D uncertain. Trimming shortened V by 1 base and J by 0 bases, and 10 bases separated the two germline ends. Germline CDR1 and CDR2: SGHVS and FQNEAQ. The CDR3 runs to 15 residues.

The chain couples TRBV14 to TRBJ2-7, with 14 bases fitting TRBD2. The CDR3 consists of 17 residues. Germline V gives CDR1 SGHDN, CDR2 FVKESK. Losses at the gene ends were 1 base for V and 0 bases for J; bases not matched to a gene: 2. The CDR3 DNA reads TGTGCCAGCAGCCAAGTGGGACTAGCGGGAGTCTCCTACGAGCAGTACTTC. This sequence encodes CASSQVGLAGVSYEQYF.

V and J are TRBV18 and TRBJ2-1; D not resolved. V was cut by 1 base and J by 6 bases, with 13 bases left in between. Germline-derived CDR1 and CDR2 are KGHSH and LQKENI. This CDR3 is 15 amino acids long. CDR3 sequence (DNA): TGTGCCAGCTCACCACTAGAAACGCGTCGCAATGAGCAGTTCTTC. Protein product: CASSPLETRRNEQFF.

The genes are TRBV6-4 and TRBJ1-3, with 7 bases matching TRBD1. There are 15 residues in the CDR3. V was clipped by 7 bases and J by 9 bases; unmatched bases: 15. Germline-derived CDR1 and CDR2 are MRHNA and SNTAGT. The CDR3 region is CASKDRVPPVGTIYF. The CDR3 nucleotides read TGTGCCAGCAAAGACAGGGTCCCCCCCGTCGGCACCATATATTTT.

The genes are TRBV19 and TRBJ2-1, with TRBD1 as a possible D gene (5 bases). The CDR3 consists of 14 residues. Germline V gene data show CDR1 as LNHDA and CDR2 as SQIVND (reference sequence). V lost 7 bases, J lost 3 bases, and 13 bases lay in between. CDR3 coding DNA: TGTGCCAGTACTCGAGACAGATTCTACAATGAGCAGTTCTTC. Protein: CASTRDRFYNEQFF.

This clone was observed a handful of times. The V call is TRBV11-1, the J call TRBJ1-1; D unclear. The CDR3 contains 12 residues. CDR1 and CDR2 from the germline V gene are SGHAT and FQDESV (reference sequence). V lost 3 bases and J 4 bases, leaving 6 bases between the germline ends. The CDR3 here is CASSFGTTEAFF. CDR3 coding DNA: TGTGCCAGCAGCTTCGGAACCACTGAAGCTTTCTTT.

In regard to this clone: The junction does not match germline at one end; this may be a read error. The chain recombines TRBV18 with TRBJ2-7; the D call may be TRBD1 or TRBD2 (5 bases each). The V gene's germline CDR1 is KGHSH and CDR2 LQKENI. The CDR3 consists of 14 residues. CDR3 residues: CASSPSGSSYGQYF. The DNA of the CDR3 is TGTGCCAGCTCACCTTCAGGGAGTTCCTACGGGCAGTACTTC.

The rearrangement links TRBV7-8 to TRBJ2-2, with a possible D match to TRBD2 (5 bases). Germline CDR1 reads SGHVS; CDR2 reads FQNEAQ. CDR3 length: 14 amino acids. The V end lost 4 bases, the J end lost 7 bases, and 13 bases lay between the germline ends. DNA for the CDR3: TGTGCCAGCAGCTCTACCGGACTTAACGGGGAGCTGTTTTTT. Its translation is CASSSTGLNGELFF.

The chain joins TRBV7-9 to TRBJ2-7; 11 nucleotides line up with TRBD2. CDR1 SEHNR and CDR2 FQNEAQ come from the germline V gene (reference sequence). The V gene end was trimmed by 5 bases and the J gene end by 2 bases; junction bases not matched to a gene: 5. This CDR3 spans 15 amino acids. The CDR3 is CASSAGTSGPYEQYF. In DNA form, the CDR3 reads TGTGCCAGCAGCGCCGGGACTAGCGGACCCTACGAGCAGTACTTC.

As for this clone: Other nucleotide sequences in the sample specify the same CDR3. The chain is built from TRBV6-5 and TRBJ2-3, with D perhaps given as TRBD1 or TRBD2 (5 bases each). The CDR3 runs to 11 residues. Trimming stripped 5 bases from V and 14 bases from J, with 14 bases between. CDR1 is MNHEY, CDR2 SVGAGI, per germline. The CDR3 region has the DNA TGTGCCAGCAGTCCGGGGACCGACCGGTATTTT. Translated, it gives CASSPGTDRYF.

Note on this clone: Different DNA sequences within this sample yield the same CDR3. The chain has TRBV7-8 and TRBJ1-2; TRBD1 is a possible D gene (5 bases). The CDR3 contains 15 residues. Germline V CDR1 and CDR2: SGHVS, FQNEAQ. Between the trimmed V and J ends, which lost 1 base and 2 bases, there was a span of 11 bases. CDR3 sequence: CASSLGVGENYGYTF. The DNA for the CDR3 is TGTGCCAGCAGCTTAGGAGTGGGGGAAAACTATGGCTACACCTTC.

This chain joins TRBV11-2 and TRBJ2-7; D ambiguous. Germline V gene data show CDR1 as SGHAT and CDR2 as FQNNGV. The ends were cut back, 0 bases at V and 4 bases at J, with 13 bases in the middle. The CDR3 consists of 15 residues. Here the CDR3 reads CASSLDAERRYEQYF. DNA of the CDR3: TGTGCCAGCAGCTTAGATGCGGAGCGTCGGTACGAGCAGTACTTC.

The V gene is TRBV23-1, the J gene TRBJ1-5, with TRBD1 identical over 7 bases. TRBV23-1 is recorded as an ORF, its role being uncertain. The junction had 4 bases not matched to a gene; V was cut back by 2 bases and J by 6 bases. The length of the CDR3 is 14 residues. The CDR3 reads CASSQPRQGQPQHF. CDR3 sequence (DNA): TGCGCCAGCAGTCAACCGAGACAGGGTCAGCCCCAGCATTTT.

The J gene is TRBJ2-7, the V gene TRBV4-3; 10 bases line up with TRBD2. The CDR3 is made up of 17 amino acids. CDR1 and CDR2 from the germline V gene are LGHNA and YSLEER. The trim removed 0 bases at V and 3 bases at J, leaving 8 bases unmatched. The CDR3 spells CASSQDRRSGRDYEQYF. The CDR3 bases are TGCGCCAGCAGCCAAGATCGTAGAAGCGGGAGGGACTACGAGCAGTACTTC.

The CDR3, as DNA: TGTGCCAGGTACGACAGGTTGTCTCTTCGGTACTTC. Its translation is CARYDRLSLRYF. V and J are TRBV25-1 and TRBJ2-7; D possibly corresponds to TRBD1 (6 bases). The V gene lost 9 bases and the J gene lost 12 bases, with 21 bases spanning the gap. The CDR3 totals 12 residues. Germline CDR1 MGHDK, CDR2 SYGVNS.

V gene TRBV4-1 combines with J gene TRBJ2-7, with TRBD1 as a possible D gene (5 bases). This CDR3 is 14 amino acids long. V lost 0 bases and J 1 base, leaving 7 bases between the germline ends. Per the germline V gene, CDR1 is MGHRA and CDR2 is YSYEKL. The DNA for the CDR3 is TGCGCCAGCAGCCAAGATTCAGGGTCCTACGAGCAGTACTTC. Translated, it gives CASSQDSGSYEQYF.

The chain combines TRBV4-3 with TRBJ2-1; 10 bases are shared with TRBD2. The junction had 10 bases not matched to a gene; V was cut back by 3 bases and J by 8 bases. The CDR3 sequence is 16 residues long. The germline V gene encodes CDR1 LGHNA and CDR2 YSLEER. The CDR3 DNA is TGCGCCAGCAGCCAGAGCGGGAGGGCCTATAGCGATGAGCAGTTCTTC. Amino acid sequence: CASSQSGRAYSDEQFF.

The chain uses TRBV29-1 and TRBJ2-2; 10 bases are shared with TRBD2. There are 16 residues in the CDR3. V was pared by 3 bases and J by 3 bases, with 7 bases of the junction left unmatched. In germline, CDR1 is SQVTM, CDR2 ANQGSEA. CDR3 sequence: CSVDGGLAGDTGELFF. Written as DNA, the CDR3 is TGCAGCGTTGACGGCGGGCTAGCGGGAGACACCGGGGAGCTGTTTTTT.

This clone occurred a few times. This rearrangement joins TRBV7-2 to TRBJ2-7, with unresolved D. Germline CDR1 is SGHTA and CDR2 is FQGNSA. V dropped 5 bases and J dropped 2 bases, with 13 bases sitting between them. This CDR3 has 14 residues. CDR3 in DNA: TGTGCCAGCAGCCCCTCCCACGGCCCCTACGAGCAGTACTTC. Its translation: CASSPSHGPYEQYF.

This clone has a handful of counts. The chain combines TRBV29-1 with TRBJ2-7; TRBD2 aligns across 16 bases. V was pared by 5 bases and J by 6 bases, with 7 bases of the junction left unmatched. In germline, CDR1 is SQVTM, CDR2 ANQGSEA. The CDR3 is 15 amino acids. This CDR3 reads CSVPGLAGGRSEQYF. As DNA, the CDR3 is TGCAGCGTTCCGGGACTAGCGGGAGGGAGGAGCGAGCAGTACTTC.

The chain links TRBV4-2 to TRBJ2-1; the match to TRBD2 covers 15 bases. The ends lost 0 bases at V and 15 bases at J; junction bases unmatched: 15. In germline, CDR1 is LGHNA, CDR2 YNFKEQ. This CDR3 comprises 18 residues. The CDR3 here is CASSQDVGGGLAGGRRFF. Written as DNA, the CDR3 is TGTGCCAGCAGCCAAGATGTAGGCGGGGGACTAGCGGGAGGCCGTCGGTTCTTC.

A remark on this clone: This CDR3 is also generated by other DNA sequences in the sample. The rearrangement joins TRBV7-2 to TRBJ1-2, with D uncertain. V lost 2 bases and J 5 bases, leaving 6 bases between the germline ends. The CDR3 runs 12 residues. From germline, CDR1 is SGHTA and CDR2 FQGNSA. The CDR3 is CASSLTFYGYTF. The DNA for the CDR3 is TGTGCCAGCAGCTTAACCTTTTATGGCTACACCTTC.

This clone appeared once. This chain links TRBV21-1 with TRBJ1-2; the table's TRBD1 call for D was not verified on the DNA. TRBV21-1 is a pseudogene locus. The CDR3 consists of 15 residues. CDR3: CASSKETGRYYGYTF. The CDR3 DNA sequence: TGTGCCAGCAGCAAAGAGACAGGGCGGTACTATGGCTACACCTTC.

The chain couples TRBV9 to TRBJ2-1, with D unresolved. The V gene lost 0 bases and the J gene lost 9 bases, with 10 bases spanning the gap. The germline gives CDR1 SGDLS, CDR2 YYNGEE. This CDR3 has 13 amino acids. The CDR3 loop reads CASSVEFSSEQFF. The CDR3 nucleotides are TGTGCCAGCAGCGTAGAATTCTCGAGTGAGCAGTTCTTC.

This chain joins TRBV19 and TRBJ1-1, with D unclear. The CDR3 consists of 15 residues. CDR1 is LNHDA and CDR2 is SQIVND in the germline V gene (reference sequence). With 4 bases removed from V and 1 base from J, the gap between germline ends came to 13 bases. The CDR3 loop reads CASSTEGVWNTEAFF. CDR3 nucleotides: TGTGCCAGTAGTACCGAGGGTGTTTGGAACACTGAAGCTTTCTTT.

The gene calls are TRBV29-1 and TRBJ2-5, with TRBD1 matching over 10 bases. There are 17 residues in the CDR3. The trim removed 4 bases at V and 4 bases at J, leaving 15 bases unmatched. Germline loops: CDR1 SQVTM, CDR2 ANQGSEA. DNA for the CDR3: TGCAGCGTTGTATTTGTGGGACAGGGGAGAGGTGGAGAGACCCAGTACTTC. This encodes CSVVFVGQGRGGETQYF.

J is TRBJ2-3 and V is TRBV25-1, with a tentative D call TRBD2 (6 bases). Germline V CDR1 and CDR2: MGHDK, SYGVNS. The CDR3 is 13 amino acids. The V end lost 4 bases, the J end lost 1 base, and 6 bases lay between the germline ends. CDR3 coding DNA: TGTGCCAGCAGTGTAGCGGGCACAGATACGCAGTATTTT. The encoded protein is CASSVAGTDTQYF.

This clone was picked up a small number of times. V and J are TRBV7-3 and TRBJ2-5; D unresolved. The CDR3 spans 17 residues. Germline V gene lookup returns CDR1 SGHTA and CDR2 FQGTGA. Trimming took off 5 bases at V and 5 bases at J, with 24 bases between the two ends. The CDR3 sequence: CASSLRERLGVAETQYF. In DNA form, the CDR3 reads TGTGCCAGCAGCCTTAGAGAGAGGCTTGGGGTGGCGGAGACCCAGTACTTC.

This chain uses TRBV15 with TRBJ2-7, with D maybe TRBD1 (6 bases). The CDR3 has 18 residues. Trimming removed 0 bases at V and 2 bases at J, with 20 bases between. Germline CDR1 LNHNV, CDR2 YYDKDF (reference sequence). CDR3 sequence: CATSRDWGQAARTYEQYF. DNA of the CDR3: TGTGCCACCAGCAGAGATTGGGGGCAGGCAGCCCGCACCTACGAGCAGTACTTC.

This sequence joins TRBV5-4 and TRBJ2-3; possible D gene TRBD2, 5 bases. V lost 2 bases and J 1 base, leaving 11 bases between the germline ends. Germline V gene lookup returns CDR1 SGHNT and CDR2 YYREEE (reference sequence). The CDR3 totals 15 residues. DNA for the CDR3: TGTGCCAGCAGCTTAGGAACTAGAGGCACAGATACGCAGTATTTT. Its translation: CASSLGTRGTDTQYF.